The clone carrying this TCR beta chain was picked up a small number of times. Assignment of participants to cohorts was predicated upon participant-reported clinical history. This sample is part of a study of blood T cell repertoires in COVID-19. About the research overall: Samples came from the United States, Italy and Spain, spanning acute and convalescent COVID-19.

Germline V gene sequence: CDR1 SGHTA, CDR2 FQGNSA. The CDR3 contains 13 residues. Deletions cut 1 base from V and 4 bases from J, with 8 bases between. Sequencing was performed with immunoSEQ multiplex PCR; in TCRdb, only in-frame clones are kept and a portion is missing. The sample lists fewer than 350,000 clones, around 85% seen once, with 2% to 3% in the top ten. The rearrangement links TRBV7-2 to TRBJ2-7; D is perhaps TRBD2 (6 bases). The receptor was isolated from a woman aged 45-60 years who had recovered from COVID-19. The source material was PBMCs or T cells enriched from blood (not recorded which). CDR3 DNA: TGTGCCAGCAGCTTAGGGGCGGGATACGAGCAGTACTTC. This encodes CASSLGAGYEQYF.